These T cell receptor beta chains were read from a single sample in a study of technical replicates of blood from several donors. The protocol was immunoSEQ multiplex PCR, while the TCRdb copy is restricted to in-frame clones and leaves out a portion. The sample contains tens of thousands of clones, approximately 86% of which appear only once. The sample was PBMCs. Receptor source: a human donor in good health. Some clones in this sample may be carry-over from other donors' samples. The CDR3 runs from the conserved cysteine through the conserved F or W. D genes are given only for firm matches. The size field is filled for only some rows; it gives once, few, many or a size class.

j_call	v_call	clone_size	d_call	cdr3_aa	cdr3_nt
TRBJ2-5	TRBV7-3	once	TRBD1	CASSQGDRGRGQETQYF	TGTGCCAGCAGCCAGGGGGACAGGGGGCGAGGACAAGAGACCCAGTACTTC
TRBJ2-7	TRBV4-2	NA	NA	CASSQGNRPEQYF	TGTGCCAGCAGCCAAGGGAACAGGCCCGAGCAGTACTTC
TRBJ2-5	TRBV28	NA	NA	CASRTQETQYF	TGTGCCAGCAGAACACAAGAGACCCAGTACTTC
TRBJ1-4	TRBV10-1	NA	TRBD1	CASSEGQGASEKLFF	TGCGCCAGCAGTGAGGGACAGGGGGCCAGTGAAAAACTGTTTTTT
TRBJ1-2	TRBV19	NA	TRBD1	CASREPGTAYGYTF	TGTGCCAGTAGGGAACCCGGGACAGCGTATGGCTACACCTTC
TRBJ1-1	TRBV2	NA	TRBD1	CASSDEGTGAVEAFF	TGTGCCAGCAGTGATGAGGGGACAGGGGCCGTTGAAGCTTTCTTT
TRBJ1-2	TRBV4-1	once	NA	CASSQDRYRNYGYTF	TGCGCCAGCAGCCAAGATCGTTACAGGAACTATGGCTACACCTTC
TRBJ2-3	TRBV30	once	NA	CASSRTDTQYF	TGTGCCTCCTCCCGCACAGATACGCAGTATTTT
TRBJ2-1	TRBV29-1	few	TRBD1	CSVEFRDRRNEQFF	TGCAGCGTTGAATTCCGGGACAGGAGAAATGAGCAGTTCTTC
TRBJ1-2	TRBV2	once	TRBD1	CASSIRQGGRDYGYTF	TGTGCCAGCAGTATTCGACAGGGGGGCAGGGATTATGGCTACACCTTC
TRBJ1-2	TRBV4-1	few	NA	CASSQDRGQGNYGYTF	TGCGCCAGCAGCCAAGATCGGGGCCAGGGGAACTATGGCTACACCTTC
TRBJ2-1	TRBV6-4	few	TRBD1	CASSAQGDSYNEQFF	TGTGCCAGCAGTGCTCAGGGGGACTCCTACAATGAGCAGTTCTTC
TRBJ1-1	TRBV30	NA	TRBD1	CAWSVDRVSTEAFF	TGTGCCTGGAGTGTGGACAGGGTCAGCACTGAAGCTTTCTTT